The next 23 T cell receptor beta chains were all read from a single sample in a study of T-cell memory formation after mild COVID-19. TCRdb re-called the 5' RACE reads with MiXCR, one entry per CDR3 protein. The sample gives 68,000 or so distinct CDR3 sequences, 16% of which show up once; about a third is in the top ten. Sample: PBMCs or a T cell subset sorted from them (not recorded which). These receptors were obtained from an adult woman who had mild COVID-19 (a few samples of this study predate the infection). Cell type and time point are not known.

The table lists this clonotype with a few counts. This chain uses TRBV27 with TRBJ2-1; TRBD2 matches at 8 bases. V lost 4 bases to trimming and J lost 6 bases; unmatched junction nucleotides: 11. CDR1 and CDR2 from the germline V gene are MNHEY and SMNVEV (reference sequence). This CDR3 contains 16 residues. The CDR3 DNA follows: TGTGCCAGCAGTTCCAAGCGGGAGAGGCACCCCAATGAGCAGTTCTTC. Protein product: CASSSKRERHPNEQFF.

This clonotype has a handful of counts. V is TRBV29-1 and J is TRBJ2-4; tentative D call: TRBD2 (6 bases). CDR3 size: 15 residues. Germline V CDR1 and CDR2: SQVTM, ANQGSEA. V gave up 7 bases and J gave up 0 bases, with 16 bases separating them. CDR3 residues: CSEPPGLLAKNIQYF. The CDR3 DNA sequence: TGCAGCGAACCTCCGGGACTCTTAGCCAAAAACATTCAGTACTTC.

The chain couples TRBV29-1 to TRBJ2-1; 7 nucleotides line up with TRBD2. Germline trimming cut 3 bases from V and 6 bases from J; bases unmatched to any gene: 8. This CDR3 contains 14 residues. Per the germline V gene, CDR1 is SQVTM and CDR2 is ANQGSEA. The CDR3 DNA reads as TGCAGCGTTGATTCGAGCGGGGCTCTCAATGAGCAGTTCTTC. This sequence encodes CSVDSSGALNEQFF.

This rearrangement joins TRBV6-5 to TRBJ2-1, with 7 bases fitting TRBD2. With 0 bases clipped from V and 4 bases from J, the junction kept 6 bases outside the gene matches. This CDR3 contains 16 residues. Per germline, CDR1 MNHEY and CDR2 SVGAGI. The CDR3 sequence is CASSYSLASPYNEQFF. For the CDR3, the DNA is TGTGCCAGCAGTTACTCACTAGCGTCTCCATACAATGAGCAGTTCTTC.

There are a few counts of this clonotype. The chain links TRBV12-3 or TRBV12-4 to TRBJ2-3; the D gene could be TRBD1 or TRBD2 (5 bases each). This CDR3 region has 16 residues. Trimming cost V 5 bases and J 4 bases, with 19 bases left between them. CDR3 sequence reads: CASSDLSSRDPDTQYF. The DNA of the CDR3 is TGTGCCAGCAGTGACCTGTCTTCGAGGGACCCAGATACGCAGTATTTT.

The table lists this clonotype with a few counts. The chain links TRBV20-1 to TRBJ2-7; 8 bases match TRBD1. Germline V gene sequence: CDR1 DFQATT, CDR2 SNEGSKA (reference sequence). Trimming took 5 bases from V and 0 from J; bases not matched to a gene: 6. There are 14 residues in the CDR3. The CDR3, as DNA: TGCAGTGCTGGGGGTACAGGGGGCTCCTACGAGCAGTACTTC. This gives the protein CSAGGTGGSYEQYF.

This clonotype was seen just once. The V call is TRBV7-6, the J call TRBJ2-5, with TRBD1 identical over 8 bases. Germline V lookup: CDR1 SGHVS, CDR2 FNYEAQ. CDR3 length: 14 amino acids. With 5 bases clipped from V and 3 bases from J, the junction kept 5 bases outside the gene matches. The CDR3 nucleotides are TGTGCCAGCAGCCCTCCGACAGGGGAAGAGACCCAGTACTTC. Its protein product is CASSPPTGEETQYF.

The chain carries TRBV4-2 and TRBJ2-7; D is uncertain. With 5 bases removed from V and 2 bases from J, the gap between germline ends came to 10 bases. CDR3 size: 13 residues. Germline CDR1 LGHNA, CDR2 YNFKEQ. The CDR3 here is CASSNSGAYEQYF. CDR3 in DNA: TGTGCCAGCAGCAACTCTGGAGCCTACGAGCAGTACTTC.

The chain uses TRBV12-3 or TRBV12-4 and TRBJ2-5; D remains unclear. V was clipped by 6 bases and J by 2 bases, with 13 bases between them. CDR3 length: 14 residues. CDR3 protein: CASRSDGAQETQYF. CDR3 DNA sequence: TGTGCCAGCAGATCAGACGGTGCTCAAGAGACCCAGTACTTC.

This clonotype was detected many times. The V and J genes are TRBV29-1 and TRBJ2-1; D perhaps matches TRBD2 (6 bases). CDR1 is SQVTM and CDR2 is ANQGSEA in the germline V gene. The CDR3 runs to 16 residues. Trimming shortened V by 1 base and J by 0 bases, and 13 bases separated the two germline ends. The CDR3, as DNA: TGCAGCGTTGAAGGGTCGGAGGGAAGCTCCTACAATGAGCAGTTCTTC. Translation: CSVEGSEGSSYNEQFF.

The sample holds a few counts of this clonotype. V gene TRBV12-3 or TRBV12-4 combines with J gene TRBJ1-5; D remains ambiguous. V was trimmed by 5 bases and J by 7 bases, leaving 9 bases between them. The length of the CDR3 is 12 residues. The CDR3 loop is CASSTDRQPQHF. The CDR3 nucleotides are TGTGCCAGCAGTACCGACCGGCAGCCCCAGCATTTT.

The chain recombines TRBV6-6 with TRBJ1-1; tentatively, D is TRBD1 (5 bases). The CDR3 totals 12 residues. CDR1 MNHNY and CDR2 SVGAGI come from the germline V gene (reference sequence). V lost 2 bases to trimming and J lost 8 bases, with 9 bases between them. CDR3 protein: CASSYGGSEAFF. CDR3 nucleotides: TGTGCCAGCAGTTACGGGGGGTCCGAAGCTTTCTTT.

The CDR3 bases are TGTGCCAGCAGCGTAGACGCCAGACTCAATCAGCCCCAGCATTTT. Translated, it gives CASSVDARLNQPQHF. The V and J genes are TRBV9 and TRBJ1-5; D is unclear. The length of the CDR3 is 15 residues. V was trimmed by 0 bases and J by 3 bases, leaving 10 bases between them. Germline loops: CDR1 SGDLS, CDR2 YYNGEE.

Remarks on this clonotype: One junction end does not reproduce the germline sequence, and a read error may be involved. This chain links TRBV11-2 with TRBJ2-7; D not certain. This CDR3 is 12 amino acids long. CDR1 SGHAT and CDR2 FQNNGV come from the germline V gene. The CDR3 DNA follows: TGTGCCAGCAGCTTCGAGCGCCGCGCAATTCTCTTC. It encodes CASSFERRAILF. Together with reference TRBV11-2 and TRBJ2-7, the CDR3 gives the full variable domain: EAGVAQSPRYKIIEKRQSVAFWCNPISGHATLYWYQQILGQGPKLLIQFQNNGVVDDSQLPKDRFSAERLKGVDSTLKIQPAKLEDSAVYLCASSFERRAILFGPGTRLTVT.

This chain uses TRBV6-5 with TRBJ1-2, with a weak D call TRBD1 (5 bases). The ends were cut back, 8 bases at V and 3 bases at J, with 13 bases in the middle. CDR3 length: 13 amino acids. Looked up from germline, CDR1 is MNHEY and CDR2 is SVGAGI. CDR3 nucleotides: TGTGCCAGCCGCTCCGGGGGTGACTATGGCTACACCTTC. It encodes CASRSGGDYGYTF.

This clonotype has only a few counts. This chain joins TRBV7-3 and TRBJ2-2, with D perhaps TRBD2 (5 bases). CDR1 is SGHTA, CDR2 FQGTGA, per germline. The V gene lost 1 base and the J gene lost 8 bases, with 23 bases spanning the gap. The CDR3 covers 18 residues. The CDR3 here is CASSLIPPGNSGGGELFF. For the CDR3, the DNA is TGTGCCAGCAGCTTAATCCCCCCAGGAAACAGCGGCGGGGGGGAGCTGTTTTTT.

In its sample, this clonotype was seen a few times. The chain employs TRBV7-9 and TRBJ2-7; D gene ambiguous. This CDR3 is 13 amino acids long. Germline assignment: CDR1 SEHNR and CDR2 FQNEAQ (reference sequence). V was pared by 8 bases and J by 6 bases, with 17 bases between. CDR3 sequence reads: CASVGPSLAEQYF. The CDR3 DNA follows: TGTGCCAGCGTCGGTCCAAGTCTGGCCGAGCAGTACTTC.

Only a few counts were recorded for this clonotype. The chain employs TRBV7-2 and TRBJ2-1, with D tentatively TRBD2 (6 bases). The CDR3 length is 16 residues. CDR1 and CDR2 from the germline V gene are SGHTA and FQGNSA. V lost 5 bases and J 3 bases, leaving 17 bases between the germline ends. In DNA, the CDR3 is TGTGCCAGCAGCGACCTGGGCGGGACCTACTACAATGAGCAGTTCTTC. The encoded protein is CASSDLGGTYYNEQFF. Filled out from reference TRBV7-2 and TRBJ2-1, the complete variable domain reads GAGVSQSPSNKVTEKGKDVELRCDPISGHTALYWYRQSLGQGLEFLIYFQGNSAPDKSGLPSDRFSAERTGGSVSTLTIQRTQQEDSAVYLCASSDLGGTYYNEQFFGPGTRLTVL.

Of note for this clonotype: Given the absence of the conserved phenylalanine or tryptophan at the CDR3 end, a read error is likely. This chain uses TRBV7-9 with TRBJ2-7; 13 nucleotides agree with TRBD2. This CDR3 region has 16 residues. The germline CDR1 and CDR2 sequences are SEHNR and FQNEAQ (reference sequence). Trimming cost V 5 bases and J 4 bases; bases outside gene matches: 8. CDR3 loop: CASSPRTSGSLYEQYL. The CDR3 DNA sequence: TGTGCCAGCAGCCCAAGGACTAGCGGGAGTTTGTACGAGCAGTACTTA.

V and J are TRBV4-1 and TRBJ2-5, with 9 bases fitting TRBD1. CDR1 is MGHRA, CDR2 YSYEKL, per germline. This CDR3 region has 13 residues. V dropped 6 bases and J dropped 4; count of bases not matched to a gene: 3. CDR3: CASRGQGGETQYF. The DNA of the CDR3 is TGCGCCAGCAGGGGACAGGGTGGAGAGACCCAGTACTTC.

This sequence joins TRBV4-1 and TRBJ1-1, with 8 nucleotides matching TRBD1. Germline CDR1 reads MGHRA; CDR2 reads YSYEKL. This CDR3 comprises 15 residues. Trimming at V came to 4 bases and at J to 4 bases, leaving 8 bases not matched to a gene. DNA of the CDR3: TGCGCCAGCAGCCGGGACGACAGGGGAGCCACTGAAGCTTTCTTT. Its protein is CASSRDDRGATEAFF.

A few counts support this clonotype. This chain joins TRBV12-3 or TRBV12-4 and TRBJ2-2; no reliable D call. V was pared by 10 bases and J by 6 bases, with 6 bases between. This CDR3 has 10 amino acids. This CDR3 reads CAISAGELFF. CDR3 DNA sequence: TGTGCCATCTCCGCCGGGGAGCTGTTTTTT.

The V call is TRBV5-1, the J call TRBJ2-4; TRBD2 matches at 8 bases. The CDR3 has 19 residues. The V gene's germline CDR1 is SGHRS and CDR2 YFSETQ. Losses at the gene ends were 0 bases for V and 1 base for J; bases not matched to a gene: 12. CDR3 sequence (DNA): TGCGCCAGCAGCTTGGCAGTAACTAGCGGATGGGGGGCCAAAAACATTCAGTACTTC. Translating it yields CASSLAVTSGWGAKNIQYF.